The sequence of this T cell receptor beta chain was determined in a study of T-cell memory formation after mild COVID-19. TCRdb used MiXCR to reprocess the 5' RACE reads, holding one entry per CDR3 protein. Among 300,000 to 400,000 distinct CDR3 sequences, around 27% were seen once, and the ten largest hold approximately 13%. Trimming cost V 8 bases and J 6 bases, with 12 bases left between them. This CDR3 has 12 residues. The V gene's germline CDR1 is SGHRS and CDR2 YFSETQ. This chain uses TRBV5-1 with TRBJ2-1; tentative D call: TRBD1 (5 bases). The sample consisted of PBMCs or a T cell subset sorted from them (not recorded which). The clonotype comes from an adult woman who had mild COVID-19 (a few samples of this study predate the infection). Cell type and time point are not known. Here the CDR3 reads CASRQGGNEQFF. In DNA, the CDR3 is TGCGCCAGTCGGCAGGGTGGCAATGAGCAGTTCTTC.